The clone carrying this T cell receptor (beta chain) was seen a few times. The data derive from a study of chronic HIV infection and antiretroviral therapy. Using its own MiXCR run on the 5' RACE reads, TCRdb lists one record per CDR3 protein. The sample has more than 25,000 distinct CDR3 sequences, around 8.6% seen once; the top ten hold about 2.7%. The V end lost 0 bases, the J end lost 1 base, and 10 bases lay between the germline ends. Germline V gene sequence: CDR1 LNHNV, CDR2 YYDKDF (reference sequence). The CDR3 extends over 15 amino acids. The sequencing sample was made of peripheral blood. J is TRBJ2-7 and V is TRBV15; TRBD1 might be the D (5 bases). This sequence was found in an adult who had HIV and had not received antiretroviral therapy, or was an uninfected healthy control (not recorded which). The CDR3 bases are TGTGCCACCAGCAGAGACAGTAAGGGGTCCTACGAGCAGTACTTC. This sequence encodes CATSRDSKGSYEQYF.